This T cell receptor (beta chain) was retrieved from a study of T-cell reconstitution after alpha-beta-depleted transplantation in children. Unique molecular identifiers tagged the TCRbeta library. TCRdb reprocessed the PCR reads with MiXCR, giving one entry per CDR3 protein. In the table there are a few hundred thousand distinct CDR3 sequences, about a sixth of which are singletons. Trimming shortened V by 4 bases and J by 6 bases, and 7 bases separated the two germline ends. CDR3 size: 12 residues. Per the germline V gene, CDR1 is SGHDT and CDR2 is YYEEEE. This clonotype has a handful of counts. The V gene is TRBV5-6, the J gene TRBJ2-2; D is ambiguous. The sample was PBMCs from the stem cell graft donor, taken from the stem cell graft. The source of this sequence is a human donor who donated a stem cell graft to a child with acute lymphoblastic leukemia. CDR3 DNA: TGTGCCAGCAGCCCTTGGTCCGGGGAGCTGTTTTTT. It codes for CASSPWSGELFF.